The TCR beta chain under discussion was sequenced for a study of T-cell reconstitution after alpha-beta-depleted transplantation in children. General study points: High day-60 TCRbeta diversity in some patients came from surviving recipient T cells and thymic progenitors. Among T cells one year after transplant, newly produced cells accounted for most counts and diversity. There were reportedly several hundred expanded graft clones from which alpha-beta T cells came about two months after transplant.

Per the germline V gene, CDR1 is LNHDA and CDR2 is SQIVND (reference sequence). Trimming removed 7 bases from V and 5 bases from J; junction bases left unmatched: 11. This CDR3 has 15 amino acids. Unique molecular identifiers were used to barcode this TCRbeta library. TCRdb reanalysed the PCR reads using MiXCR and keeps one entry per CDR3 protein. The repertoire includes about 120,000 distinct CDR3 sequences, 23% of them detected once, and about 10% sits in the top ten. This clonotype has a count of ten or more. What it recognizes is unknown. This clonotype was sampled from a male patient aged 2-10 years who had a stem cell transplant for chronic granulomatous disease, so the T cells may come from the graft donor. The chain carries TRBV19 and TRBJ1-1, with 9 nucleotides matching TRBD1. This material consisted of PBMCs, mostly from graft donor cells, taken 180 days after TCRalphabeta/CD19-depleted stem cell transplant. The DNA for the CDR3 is TGTGCCAGTAAGACCGACATGACAGGGGGAACTGAAGCTTTCTTT. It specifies CASKTDMTGGTEAFF.